This TCR beta chain was captured in a study of blood T cell repertoires in COVID-19. The wider study: T cells, B-cell-depleted T cells, or PBMCs provided the cDNA or gDNA that served as material.

Trimming at V came to 6 bases and at J to 6 bases, leaving 16 bases not matched to a gene. The germline V gene has CDR1 MDHEN and CDR2 SYDVKM. The CDR3 is 17 amino acids. Under the authors' procedure: Reference gene primer amplification in the assay estimated nucleated cell counts. Data came from immunoSEQ multiplex PCR; TCRdb stores just in-frame clones and leaves some out. D and trimming were read from the DNA, whereas the V and J calls and clone size are those reported in that table. This table holds 220,000 or so clones, around 82% found once. Material for sequencing was peripheral blood. The V gene is TRBV28, the J gene TRBJ2-2; TRBD1 matches 7 bases. The TCR was taken from a woman aged 70-85 years with acute or convalescent COVID-19. This chain's CDR3 is CASSIGPPATGAGELFF. The DNA of the CDR3 is TGTGCCAGCAGCATAGGGCCTCCAGCCACAGGGGCCGGGGAGCTGTTTTTT.